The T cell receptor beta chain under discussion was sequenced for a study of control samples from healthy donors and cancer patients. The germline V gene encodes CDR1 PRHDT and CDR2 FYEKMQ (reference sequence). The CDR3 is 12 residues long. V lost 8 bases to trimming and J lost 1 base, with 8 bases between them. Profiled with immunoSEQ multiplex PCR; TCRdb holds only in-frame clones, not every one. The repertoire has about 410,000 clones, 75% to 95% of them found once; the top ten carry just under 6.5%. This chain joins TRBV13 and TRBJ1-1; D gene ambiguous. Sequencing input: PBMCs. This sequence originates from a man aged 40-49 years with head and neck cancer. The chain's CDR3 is CASGAGNTEAFF. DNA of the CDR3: TGTGCCAGCGGAGCAGGGAACACTGAAGCTTTCTTT.